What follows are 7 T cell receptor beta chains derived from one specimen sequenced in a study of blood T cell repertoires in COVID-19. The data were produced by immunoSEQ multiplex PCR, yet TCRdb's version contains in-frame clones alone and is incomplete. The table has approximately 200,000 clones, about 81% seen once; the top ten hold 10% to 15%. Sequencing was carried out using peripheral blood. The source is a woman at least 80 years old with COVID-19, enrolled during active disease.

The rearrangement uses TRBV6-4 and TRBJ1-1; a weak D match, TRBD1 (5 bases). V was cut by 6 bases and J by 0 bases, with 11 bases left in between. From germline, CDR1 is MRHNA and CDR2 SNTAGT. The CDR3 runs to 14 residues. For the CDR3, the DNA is TGTGCCAGCAGACGGGACTCAATGAACACTGAAGCTTTCTTT. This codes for CASRRDSMNTEAFF.

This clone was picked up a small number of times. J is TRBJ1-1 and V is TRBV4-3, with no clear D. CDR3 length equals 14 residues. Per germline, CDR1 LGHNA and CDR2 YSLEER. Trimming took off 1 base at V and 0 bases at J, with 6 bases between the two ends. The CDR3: CASSQAPLNTEAFF. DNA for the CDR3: TGCGCCAGCAGCCAAGCCCCTTTGAACACTGAAGCTTTCTTT.

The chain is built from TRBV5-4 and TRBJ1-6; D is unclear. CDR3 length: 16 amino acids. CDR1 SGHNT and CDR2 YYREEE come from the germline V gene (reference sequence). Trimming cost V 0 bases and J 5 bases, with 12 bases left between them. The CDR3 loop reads CASSLGGLRDNSPLHF. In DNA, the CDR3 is TGTGCCAGCAGCTTGGGCGGACTGAGAGATAATTCACCCCTCCACTTT. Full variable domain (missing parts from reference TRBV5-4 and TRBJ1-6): ETGVTQSPTHLIKTRGQQVTLRCSSQSGHNTVSWYQQALGQGPQFIFQYYREEENGRGNFPPRFSGLQFPNYSSELNVNALELDDSALYLCASSLGGLRDNSPLHFGNGTRLTVT.

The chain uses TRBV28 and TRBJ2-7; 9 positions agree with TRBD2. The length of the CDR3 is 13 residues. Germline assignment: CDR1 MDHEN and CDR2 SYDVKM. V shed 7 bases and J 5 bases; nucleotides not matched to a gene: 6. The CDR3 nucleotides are TGTGCCAGCATCTATAGCGGGAGCGACGAGCAGTACTTC. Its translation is CASIYSGSDEQYF.

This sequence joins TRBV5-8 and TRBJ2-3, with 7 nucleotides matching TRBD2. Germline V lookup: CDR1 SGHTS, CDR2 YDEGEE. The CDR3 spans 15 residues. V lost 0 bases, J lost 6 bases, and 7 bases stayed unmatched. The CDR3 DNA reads TGTGCCAGCAGCTTGGGGCGGGAGCAAGGTGATACGCAGTATTTT. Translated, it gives CASSLGREQGDTQYF.

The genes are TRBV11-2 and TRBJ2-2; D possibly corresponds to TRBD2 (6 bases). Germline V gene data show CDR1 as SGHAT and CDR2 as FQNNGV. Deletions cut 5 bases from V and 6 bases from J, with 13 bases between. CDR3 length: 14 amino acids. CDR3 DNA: TGTGCCAGCAGCAAAGGAGGGGTCTCCGGGGAGCTGTTTTTT. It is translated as CASSKGGVSGELFF.

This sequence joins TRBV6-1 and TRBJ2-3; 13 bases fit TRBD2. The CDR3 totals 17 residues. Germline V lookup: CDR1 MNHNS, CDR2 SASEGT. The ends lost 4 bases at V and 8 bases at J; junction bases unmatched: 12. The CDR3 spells CASSGGTSGVPSATQYF. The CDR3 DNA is TGTGCCAGCAGTGGAGGGACTAGCGGGGTTCCTTCAGCTACGCAGTATTTT.